The rows below give T cell receptor beta chains drawn from one sample of a study of siplizumab effects on memory and regulatory T cells. Sequencing used immunoSEQ multiplex PCR; TCRdb keeps in-frame clones, though not all of them. The table records about 100,000 clones, around 90% of them present only once. Sequenced material: CD4+ T cells sorted from blood. These receptors originate from a human donor in good health. Some clones in this sample may be carry-over from other donors' samples. Both conserved end residues are part of each CDR3.

len: 15; v_gene: TRBV5-5; j_gene: TRBJ2-7; CDR3aa: CASSLDPRSLGQQYF
len: 15; v_gene: TRBV13; j_gene: TRBJ2-7; CDR3aa: CASSLAPDRGHEQYF
len: 16; v_gene: TRBV28; j_gene: TRBJ2-3; CDR3aa: CASSTGTSGSPDTQYF
len: 15; v_gene: TRBV5-1; j_gene: TRBJ2-5; CDR3aa: CASSLASGVQETQYF
len: 18; v_gene: TRBV21-1; j_gene: TRBJ2-5; CDR3aa: CATLMVAGPLDLVGTQYF
len: 15; v_gene: TRBV4-1; j_gene: TRBJ2-7; CDR3aa: CASSQGQGARYEQYF
len: 15; v_gene: TRBV5-4; j_gene: TRBJ2-1; CDR3aa: CASSLAGPMVAEQFF
len: 12; v_gene: TRBV7-2; j_gene: TRBJ2-3; CDR3aa: CASTSGTDTQYF
len: 15; v_gene: TRBV19; j_gene: TRBJ1-4; CDR3aa: CASSPQGKTNEKLFF
len: 16; v_gene: TRBV5-1; j_gene: TRBJ2-3; CDR3aa: CASSPTGWEYTDTQYF
len: 15; v_gene: TRBV7-6; j_gene: TRBJ2-7; CDR3aa: CASSPQGQGGNEQYF
len: 18; v_gene: TRBV19; j_gene: TRBJ2-2; CDR3aa: CASSRVSSVSGYTGELFF
len: 15; v_gene: TRBV4-2; j_gene: TRBJ2-2; CDR3aa: CASSRGPTSTGELFF
len: 14; v_gene: TRBV6-4; j_gene: TRBJ1-6; CDR3aa: CASSSGPAYSPLHF
len: 14; v_gene: TRBV30; j_gene: TRBJ1-1; CDR3aa: CAWSVLDLNTEAFF
len: 14; v_gene: TRBV4-2; j_gene: TRBJ2-5; CDR3aa: CASSQVLGEETQYF
len: 15; v_gene: TRBV6-1; j_gene: TRBJ2-3; CDR3aa: CATLRIQLLTDTQYF
len: 14; v_gene: TRBV5-4; j_gene: TRBJ1-1; CDR3aa: CASSLSARGTEAFF
len: 17; v_gene: TRBV27; j_gene: TRBJ2-7; CDR3aa: CASSLKETSGEPYEQYF
len: 14; v_gene: TRBV2; j_gene: TRBJ2-5; CDR3aa: CASGGGGRGETQYF
len: 17; v_gene: TRBV29-1; j_gene: TRBJ2-1; CDR3aa: CSVEGLAGESSYNEQFF
len: 14; v_gene: TRBV15; j_gene: TRBJ2-7; CDR3aa: CATSRDRGPYEQYF
len: 15; v_gene: TRBV5-4; j_gene: TRBJ2-3; CDR3aa: CASSSPPAGADTQYF
len: 13; v_gene: TRBV19; j_gene: TRBJ2-2; CDR3aa: CATRRVVSGELFF
len: 15; v_gene: TRBV5-4; j_gene: TRBJ2-7; CDR3aa: CASSLALAGGYEQYF
len: 15; v_gene: TRBV19; j_gene: TRBJ2-7; CDR3aa: CASQKKGQGSYEQYF
len: 15; v_gene: TRBV2; j_gene: TRBJ1-1; CDR3aa: CASNKGRQSNTEAFF
len: 9; v_gene: TRBV10-1; j_gene: TRBJ2-4; CDR3aa: CASSEIGTF
len: 16; v_gene: TRBV28; j_gene: NA; CDR3aa: CASSSGGLARTYEQYF
len: 13; v_gene: TRBV30; j_gene: TRBJ1-1; CDR3aa: CAWSVRQRSEAFF
len: 12; v_gene: TRBV14; j_gene: TRBJ1-1; CDR3aa: CASSTRDTEAFF
len: 14; v_gene: TRBV6-1; j_gene: TRBJ2-2; CDR3aa: CASRRTSGTGELFF
len: 13; v_gene: TRBV19; j_gene: TRBJ2-1; CDR3aa: CASSASTYNEQFF
len: 13; v_gene: TRBV27; j_gene: TRBJ2-7; CDR3aa: CASSLIADYEQYF
len: 16; v_gene: TRBV9; j_gene: TRBJ2-3; CDR3aa: CASSVEGDISTDTQYF
len: 14; v_gene: TRBV6-5; j_gene: TRBJ2-7; CDR3aa: CASSYSPVGYEQYF
len: 17; v_gene: TRBV6-1; j_gene: TRBJ1-5; CDR3aa: CASSDARTAFSNQPQHF
len: 15; v_gene: TRBV7-3; j_gene: TRBJ2-3; CDR3aa: CASSPGLGGTDTQYF
len: 14; v_gene: TRBV12-5; j_gene: TRBJ2-1; CDR3aa: CASGASGGYNEQFF
len: 15; v_gene: TRBV5-1; j_gene: TRBJ2-7; CDR3aa: CASSPQDRVDYEQYF
len: 17; v_gene: TRBV7-9; j_gene: TRBJ1-1; CDR3aa: CASSLDRDLWADTEAFF
len: 14; v_gene: TRBV5-1; j_gene: TRBJ2-2; CDR3aa: CASSLDWRAGELFF
len: 17; v_gene: TRBV5-6; j_gene: TRBJ2-7; CDR3aa: CASSFTSGAGTSTEQYF
len: 16; v_gene: TRBV6-1; j_gene: TRBJ1-1; CDR3aa: CASSALRTTANTEAFF
len: 15; v_gene: TRBV7-9; j_gene: TRBJ2-2; CDR3aa: CASSLAGADTGELFF
len: 15; v_gene: TRBV19; j_gene: TRBJ2-7; CDR3aa: CASRGTFKGAYEQYF